This T cell receptor beta chain came from a study of identical twins. TCRdb redid the calling of the 5' RACE reads with MiXCR, one entry per CDR3 protein. The repertoire includes around 530,000 distinct CDR3 sequences, approximately 14% of them detected once, and 0.44% sits in the top ten. General study findings and limits: Fewer insertions were carried by abundant cord blood beta clonotypes, but none was seen in memory repertoires.

There are 16 residues in the CDR3. CDR1 MGHRA and CDR2 YSYEKL come from the germline V gene. Trimming removed 4 bases at V and 2 bases at J, with 17 bases between. This clonotype was counted ten times or more. Its antigen is undetermined. The same sample was also used in a study of yellow fever vaccine responses in identical twins.

Sequencing input: CD4+ T cells sorted from blood. The clonotype originates from a woman aged 18-30 years in good health. This sequence joins TRBV4-1 and TRBJ2-5; weak D call: TRBD1 (5 bases). The CDR3, as DNA: TGCGCCAGCAGCCGCACAGGCCTTCTCTTACAAGAGACCCAGTACTTC. Translated, it gives CASSRTGLLLQETQYF.